The next 18 T cell receptor beta chains were all read from a single sample in a study of T-cell memory formation after mild COVID-19. Each CDR3 protein gets one entry after TCRdb re-called the 5' RACE reads with MiXCR. The sample consists of 300,000 to 400,000 distinct CDR3 sequences, 25% to 30% of them appearing once. The material sequenced was PBMCs or a T cell subset sorted from them (not recorded which). Receptor source: an adult woman who had mild COVID-19 (a few samples of this study predate the infection). Cell type and time point are not known.

This chain joins TRBV6-5 and TRBJ2-3; D call uncertain. The CDR3 has 15 amino acids. Germline V gene sequence: CDR1 MNHEY, CDR2 SVGAGI. V lost 1 base, J lost 1 base, and 9 bases lay in between. CDR3 DNA: TGTGCCAGCAGTTACTTGGGTCGGCGCACAGATACGCAGTATTTT. Its protein is CASSYLGRRTDTQYF.

This clonotype was recorded a few times. The V and J genes are TRBV4-3 and TRBJ1-2; D gene unclear. CDR3 length: 15 residues. V was clipped by 4 bases and J by 0 bases, with 12 bases between them. Per germline, CDR1 LGHNA and CDR2 YSLEER. The CDR3 bases are TGCGCCAGCAGCCCGGAGGCGGGATCTAACTATGGCTACACCTTC. Translated: CASSPEAGSNYGYTF.

The table lists this clonotype with many counts. The chain is built from TRBV7-2 and TRBJ2-1; D is unclear. Germline lookup yields CDR1 SGHTA and CDR2 FQGNSA. V gave up 3 bases and J gave up 3 bases, with 12 bases separating them. The CDR3 consists of 15 residues. The DNA of the CDR3 is TGTGCCAGCAGCTTTTCGTCAGGCGGCTACAATGAGCAGTTCTTC. This translates into CASSFSSGGYNEQFF.

V usage is TRBV15 and J usage is TRBJ2-1; the D is unclear. CDR1 is LNHNV, CDR2 YYDKDF, per germline (reference sequence). V was shortened by 4 bases and J by 7 bases, with 11 bases between the two germline ends. The CDR3 is 13 amino acids. The CDR3 DNA is TGTGCCACCAGCATGGTAAAGGGTAATGAGCAGTTCTTC. Protein: CATSMVKGNEQFF.

The chain is built from TRBV12-3 or TRBV12-4 and TRBJ1-2, with 12 bases identical to TRBD1. This CDR3 contains 15 residues. The trim removed 2 bases at V and 8 bases at J, leaving 6 bases unmatched. The CDR3 sequence is CASSLTGQGARGYTF. CDR3 DNA sequence: TGTGCCAGCAGTTTAACGGGACAGGGGGCTCGGGGCTACACCTTC.

In this sample, this clonotype turned up a few times. V gene TRBV7-2 combines with J gene TRBJ1-1; the D gene is possibly TRBD1 (6 bases). The CDR3 totals 16 residues. In germline, CDR1 is SGHTA, CDR2 FQGNSA. V was clipped by 5 bases and J by 1 base, with 17 bases between them. This chain's CDR3 is CASSETGTRPNTEAFF. The CDR3 DNA reads as TGTGCCAGCAGCGAAACCGGGACAAGACCGAACACTGAAGCTTTCTTT.

This clonotype was seen a few times. CDR3 amino acids: CASSEIAFGQYF. The CDR3 DNA follows: TGTGCCAGCAGTGAAATTGCGTTTGGCCAGTACTTC. The chain couples TRBV6-1 to TRBJ2-5; D unresolved. Trimming took 2 bases from V and 10 from J, leaving 11 bases between them. This CDR3 has 12 residues. Germline V gene lookup returns CDR1 MNHNS and CDR2 SASEGT.

The rearrangement uses TRBV11-2 and TRBJ2-7, with D perhaps being TRBD1 or TRBD2 (6 bases each). CDR1 and CDR2 (germline): SGHAT, FQNNGV. The V and J ends lost 0 bases and 6 bases respectively, with 12 bases between them. The CDR3 is 14 residues long. In DNA, the CDR3 is TGTGCCAGCAGCTTAGAGATGGAGGGGGTCGAGCAGTACTTC. Amino acids: CASSLEMEGVEQYF.

The rearrangement links TRBV6-5 to TRBJ2-3; a possible D gene is TRBD2 (6 bases). The V gene lost 8 bases and the J gene lost 2 bases, with 8 bases spanning the gap. Germline V gives CDR1 MNHEY, CDR2 SVGAGI. This CDR3 has 12 amino acids. CDR3 nucleotides: TGTGCCAGCCGGGGGAACACAGATACGCAGTATTTT. Translating it yields CASRGNTDTQYF.

The V gene is TRBV28, the J gene TRBJ2-1; perhaps TRBD2 as D (7 bases). Germline CDR1 and CDR2: MDHEN and SYDVKM. This CDR3 has 14 residues. V gave up 3 bases and J gave up 7 bases, with 13 bases separating them. The DNA for the CDR3 is TGTGCCAGCAGTTTGGGGGGGCCGGAGAATGAGCAGTTCTTC. It codes for CASSLGGPENEQFF. The variable domain in full, completed from reference TRBV28 and TRBJ2-1, reads DVKVTQSSRYLVKRTGEKVFLECVQDMDHENMFWYRQDPGLGLRLIYFSYDVKMKEKGDIPEGYSVSREKKERFSLILESASTNQTSMYLCASSLGGPENEQFFGPGTRLTVL.

There are a few counts of this clonotype. This chain uses TRBV5-1 with TRBJ2-3; D possibly corresponds to TRBD1 (5 bases). The V and J ends lost 1 base and 0 bases respectively, with 15 bases between them. The CDR3 loop spans 17 amino acids. Per the germline V gene, CDR1 is SGHRS and CDR2 is YFSETQ. CDR3 in amino acids: CASSLKVVGESTDTQYF. The CDR3 nucleotides read TGCGCCAGCAGCTTGAAGGTAGTAGGGGAAAGCACAGATACGCAGTATTTT.

This clonotype was detected only a few times. V is TRBV9 and J is TRBJ2-3; the D gene is possibly TRBD2 (5 bases). Trimming stripped 0 bases from V and 0 bases from J, with 20 bases between. CDR1 and CDR2 from the germline V gene are SGDLS and YYNGEE. CDR3 length equals 19 residues. The DNA of the CDR3 is TGTGCCAGCAGCGTAGATCTAGCCTCCACTCAAGCTAGCACAGATACGCAGTATTTT. It codes for CASSVDLASTQASTDTQYF.

There are a few counts of this clonotype. The V and J genes are TRBV5-1 and TRBJ2-1; perhaps TRBD1 as D (6 bases). This CDR3 is 14 amino acids long. From germline, CDR1 is SGHRS and CDR2 YFSETQ. V shed 0 bases and J shed 6 bases, with 10 bases lying between them. The CDR3 DNA reads as TGCGCCAGCAGCTTGGGTCAGGGGAGCAATGAGCAGTTCTTC. This gives the protein CASSLGQGSNEQFF. Looking up the rest from reference TRBV5-1 and TRBJ2-1 gives the full variable domain: KAGVTQTPRYLIKTRGQQVTLSCSPISGHRSVSWYQQTPGQGLQFLFEYFSETQRNKGNFPGRFSGRQFSNSRSEMNVSTLELGDSALYLCASSLGQGSNEQFFGPGTRLTVL.

The J gene is TRBJ2-7, the V gene TRBV29-1; TRBD1 is a possible D gene (6 bases). Trimming took 6 bases from V and 1 from J, leaving 13 bases between them. This CDR3 region has 13 residues. Germline values: CDR1 SQVTM, CDR2 ANQGSEA. The CDR3 reads CSVRSGQSYEQYF. CDR3 coding DNA: TGCAGCGTCCGATCTGGACAGTCCTACGAGCAGTACTTC.

This sequence joins TRBV6-5 and TRBJ1-3; the D gene is possibly TRBD1 (6 bases). The V end lost 6 bases, the J end lost 5 bases, and 11 bases lay between the germline ends. Germline values: CDR1 MNHEY, CDR2 SVGAGI. The length of the CDR3 is 13 residues. The CDR3: CASSPGGRNTIYF. The CDR3 DNA is TGTGCCAGCAGCCCCGGGGGCAGAAACACCATATATTTT.

The V gene is TRBV24-1, the J gene TRBJ2-3, with TRBD2 matching 11 bases. J gave up 6 bases and V 4 bases, and 11 bases lay outside the gene matches. CDR3 length: 17 amino acids. In germline, CDR1 is KGHDR, CDR2 SFDVKD. The CDR3 DNA follows: TGTGCCACCAGTGACGACGGGACTAGCGGTAAGAAGGATACGCAGTATTTT. It encodes CATSDDGTSGKKDTQYF.

This clonotype came up a few times. The V gene is TRBV4-2, the J gene TRBJ1-1; 7 bases match TRBD1. Trimming at V came to 1 base and at J to 0 bases, leaving 5 bases not matched to a gene. The CDR3 has 16 residues. From germline, CDR1 is LGHNA and CDR2 YNFKEQ. The chain's CDR3 is CASSQVMGQLNTEAFF. The CDR3 bases are TGTGCCAGCAGCCAAGTGATGGGACAGCTGAACACTGAAGCTTTCTTT.

This chain links TRBV27 with TRBJ2-1; 8 bases are shared with TRBD1. The germline CDR1 and CDR2 sequences are MNHEY and SMNVEV (reference sequence). After removal of 0 bases from V and 6 bases from J, the junction contained 4 bases not matched to a gene. The CDR3 has 15 amino acids. Here the CDR3 reads CASSLSGQGANEQFF. The CDR3 DNA follows: TGTGCCAGCAGTTTATCGGGTCAGGGGGCCAATGAGCAGTTCTTC.